Below, 4 T cell receptor beta chains from the same sample are listed, as sequenced in a study of radiotherapy plus CTLA-4 blockade in lung cancer. Profiling relied on immunoSEQ multiplex PCR, and the TCRdb table lists in-frame clones only, not all of them. Of about 110,000 clones in the sample, more than 75% were seen once. The source material was peripheral blood, sampled from a patient treated with radiotherapy plus ipilimumab. Receptors were obtained from a human donor with non-small cell lung cancer that progressed on radiotherapy plus ipilimumab. Some clones in this sample may be carry-over from other donors' samples.

The rearrangement links TRBV15 to TRBJ2-7; 7 bases agree with TRBD2. Germline V gene lookup returns CDR1 LNHNV and CDR2 YYDKDF (reference sequence). CDR3 length: 15 residues. J lost 1 base, V lost 1 base, and 4 bases had no gene match. CDR3 residues: CATSRVREGSYEQYF. DNA of the CDR3: TGTGCCACCAGCAGAGTGAGGGAGGGGTCCTACGAGCAGTACTTC.

The rearrangement links TRBV5-4 to TRBJ2-3; TRBD2 matches at 9 bases. V shed 2 bases, J shed 2 bases, and the junction held 3 bases outside the gene matches. CDR1 and CDR2 (germline): SGHNT, YYREEE (reference sequence). The CDR3 is 15 residues long. The CDR3 is CASSFKRGVTDTQYF. The CDR3 DNA follows: TGTGCCAGCAGCTTTAAGCGGGGGGTCACAGATACGCAGTATTTT.

The V call is TRBV10-3, the J call TRBJ1-2; maybe TRBD1 (5 bases). Trimming left V 3 bases short and J 0 bases short, with 11 bases between. The CDR3 extends over 15 amino acids. Germline V lookup: CDR1 ENHRY, CDR2 SYGVKD. CDR3 coding DNA: TGTGCCATCAGTGATTTCGCAGGGTCTAACTATGGCTACACCTTC. Translation: CAISDFAGSNYGYTF.

This clone is categorized as medium-sized (0.01 to 0.1%). The chain couples TRBV10-3 to TRBJ2-3; D gene ambiguous. With 4 bases removed from V and 0 bases from J, the gap between germline ends came to 8 bases. The CDR3 loop spans 14 amino acids. Germline assignment: CDR1 ENHRY and CDR2 SYGVKD. CDR3 protein: CAISGVGSTDTQYF. The CDR3 region has the DNA TGTGCCATCAGTGGGGTGGGTAGCACAGATACGCAGTATTTT.